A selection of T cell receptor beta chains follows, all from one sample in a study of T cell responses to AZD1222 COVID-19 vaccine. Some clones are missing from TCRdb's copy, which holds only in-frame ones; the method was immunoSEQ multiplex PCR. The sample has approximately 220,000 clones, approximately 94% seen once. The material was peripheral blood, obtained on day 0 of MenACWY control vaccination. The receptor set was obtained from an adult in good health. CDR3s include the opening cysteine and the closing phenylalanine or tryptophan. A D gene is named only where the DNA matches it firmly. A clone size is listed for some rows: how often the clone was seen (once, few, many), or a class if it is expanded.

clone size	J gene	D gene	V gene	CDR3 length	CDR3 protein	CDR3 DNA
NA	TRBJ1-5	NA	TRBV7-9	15	CASSLATASNQPQHF	TGTGCCAGCAGCTTAGCAACAGCTAGCAATCAGCCCCAGCATTTT
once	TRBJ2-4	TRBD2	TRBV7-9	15	CASSRSGVAKNIQYF	TGTGCCAGCAGCCGTAGCGGGGTAGCCAAAAACATTCAGTACTTC
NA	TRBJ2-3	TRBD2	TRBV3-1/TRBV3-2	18	CASSQALPGGLSTDTQYF	TGTGCCAGCAGCCAAGCCCTTCCGGGGGGGTTAAGCACAGATACGCAGTATTTT
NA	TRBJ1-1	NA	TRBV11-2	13	CASSLVGDTEAFF	TGTGCCAGCAGCTTAGTGGGGGACACTGAAGCTTTCTTT
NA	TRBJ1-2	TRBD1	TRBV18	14	CASSPVTGGYGYTF	TGTGCCAGCTCACCAGTTACAGGGGGCTATGGCTACACCTTC
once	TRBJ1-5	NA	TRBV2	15	CASSEEGRVRQPQHF	TGTGCCAGCAGTGAAGAGGGCAGGGTTAGGCAGCCCCAGCATTTT
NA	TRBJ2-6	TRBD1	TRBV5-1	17	CASSLQGHTSGANVLTF	TGCGCCAGCAGCTTACAGGGGCATACCTCTGGGGCCAACGTCCTGACTTTC
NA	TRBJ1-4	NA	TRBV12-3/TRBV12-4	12	CASSGGPEKLFF	TGTGCCAGCAGTGGGGGCCCGGAAAAACTGTTTTTT
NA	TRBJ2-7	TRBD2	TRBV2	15	CASRVYSGGPYEQYF	TGTGCCAGCAGGGTATATAGCGGGGGCCCTTACGAGCAGTACTTC
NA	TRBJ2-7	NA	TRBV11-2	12	CASSLSVSEQYF	TGTGCCAGCAGCTTATCGGTGTCCGAGCAGTACTTC
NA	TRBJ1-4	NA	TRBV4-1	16	CASSQAKGATNEKLFF	TGCGCCAGCAGCCAAGCTAAGGGGGCAACTAATGAAAAACTGTTTTTT
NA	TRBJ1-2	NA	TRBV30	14	CAWSSVGIPFGYTF	TGTGCCTGGAGTAGTGTTGGGATCCCTTTTGGCTACACCTTC
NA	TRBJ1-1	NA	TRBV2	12	CASRAWGTEAFF	TGTGCCAGCAGGGCCTGGGGCACTGAAGCTTTCTTT
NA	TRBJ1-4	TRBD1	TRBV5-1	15	CASSLVGQPNEKLFF	TGCGCCAGCAGCTTGGTGGGACAGCCTAATGAAAAACTGTTTTTT
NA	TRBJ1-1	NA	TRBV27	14	CASSPSRGPTEAFF	TGTGCCAGCAGTCCCTCAAGGGGACCCACTGAAGCTTTCTTT
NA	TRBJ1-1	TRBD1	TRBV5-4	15	CASSFGRGQVTEAFF	TGTGCCAGCAGCTTCGGAAGGGGGCAGGTGACTGAAGCTTTCTTT
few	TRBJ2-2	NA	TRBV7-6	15	CASSRTTANTGELFF	TGTGCCAGCTCTAGGACTACCGCGAACACCGGGGAGCTGTTTTTT
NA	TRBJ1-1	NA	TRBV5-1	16	CASSFSKSTGNTEAFF	TGCGCCAGCAGCTTTTCCAAATCGACAGGGAACACTGAAGCTTTCTTT
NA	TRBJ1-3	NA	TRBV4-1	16	CASSARSRGGGNTIYF	TGCGCCAGCAGCGCCCGGTCCAGGGGCGGAGGAAACACCATATATTTT
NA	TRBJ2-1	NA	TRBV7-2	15	CASSLNQGSYNEQFF	TGTGCCAGCAGCTTAAACCAGGGCTCCTACAATGAGCAGTTCTTC
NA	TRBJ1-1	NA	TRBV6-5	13	CASSYLGTREAFF	TGTGCCAGCAGTTACTTGGGGACCAGGGAAGCTTTCTTT
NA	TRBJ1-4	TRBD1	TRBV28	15	CASSPEGQGNEKLFF	TGTGCCAGCAGTCCCGAGGGACAGGGGAATGAAAAACTGTTTTTT
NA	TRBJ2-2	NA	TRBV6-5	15	CASSYEGTNTGELFF	TGTGCCAGCAGTTATGAGGGAACGAACACCGGGGAGCTGTTTTTT
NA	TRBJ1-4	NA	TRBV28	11	CASSLREKLFF	TGTGCCAGCAGTTTAAGGGAAAAACTGTTTTTT
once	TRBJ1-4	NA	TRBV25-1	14	CASSEGGRNEKLFF	TGTGCCAGCAGTGAGGGGGGCAGAAATGAAAAACTGTTTTTT
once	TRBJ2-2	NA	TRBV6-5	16	CASSYGVYRATGELFF	TGTGCCAGCAGTTATGGGGTATATAGAGCGACCGGGGAGCTGTTTTTT
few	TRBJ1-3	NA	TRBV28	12	CASSFGENTIYF	TGTGCCAGCAGTTTCGGGGAAAACACCATATATTTT
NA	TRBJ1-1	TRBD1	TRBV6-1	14	CASSDRGRNTEAFF	TGTGCCAGCAGTGACAGGGGGCGAAACACTGAAGCTTTCTTT
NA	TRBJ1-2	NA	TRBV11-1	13	CASSLEGTYGYTF	TGTGCCAGCAGCTTAGAGGGGACCTATGGCTACACCTTC
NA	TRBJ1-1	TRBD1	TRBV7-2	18	CASSLVAGARGWNTEAFF	TGTGCCAGCAGCTTAGTTGCGGGGGCCAGGGGGTGGAACACTGAAGCTTTCTTT
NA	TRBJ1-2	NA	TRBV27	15	CASSLSAGKWYGYTF	TGTGCCAGCAGTTTATCAGCAGGGAAGTGGTATGGCTACACCTTC
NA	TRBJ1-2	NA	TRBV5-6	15	CASSLWSSYNYGYTF	TGTGCCAGCAGCTTATGGAGCTCCTACAACTATGGCTACACCTTC
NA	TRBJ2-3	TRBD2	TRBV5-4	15	CASSRTSGGADTQYF	TGTGCCAGCAGCCGGACTAGCGGGGGGGCAGATACGCAGTATTTT
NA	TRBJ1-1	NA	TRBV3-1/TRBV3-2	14	CASSQRQPNTEAFF	TGTGCCAGCAGCCAACGACAGCCGAACACTGAAGCTTTCTTT
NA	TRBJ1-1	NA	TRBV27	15	CASSLGDPLNTEAFF	TGTGCCAGCAGTTTAGGGGACCCACTGAACACTGAAGCTTTCTTT
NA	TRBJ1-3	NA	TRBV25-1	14	CASSEMGSGNTIYF	TGTGCCAGCAGTGAAATGGGCTCTGGAAACACCATATATTTT
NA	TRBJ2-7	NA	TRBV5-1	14	CASSLPGFGYEQYF	TGCGCCAGCAGCTTGCCGGGTTTTGGCTACGAGCAGTACTTC
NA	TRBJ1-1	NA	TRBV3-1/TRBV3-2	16	CASSLRERGGNTEAFF	TGTGCCAGCAGCCTCCGAGAACGAGGAGGGAACACTGAAGCTTTCTTT
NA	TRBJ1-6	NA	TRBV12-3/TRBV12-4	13	CASSRDPVSPLHF	TGTGCCAGCAGCCGGGACCCGGTTTCACCCCTCCACTTT
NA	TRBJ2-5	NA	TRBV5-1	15	CASSLAGTEWETQYF	TGCGCCAGCAGCTTGGCCGGTACGGAGTGGGAGACCCAGTACTTC
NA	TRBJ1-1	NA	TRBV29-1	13	CSGRTDRNTEAFF	TGCAGCGGAAGGACAGACAGGAACACTGAAGCTTTCTTT
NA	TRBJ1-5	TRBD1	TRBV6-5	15	CASLGQFYSNQPQHF	TGTGCCAGCCTGGGACAGTTCTATAGCAATCAGCCCCAGCATTTT
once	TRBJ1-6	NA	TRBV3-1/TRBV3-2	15	CASSQGGTVNSPLHF	TGTGCCAGCAGCCAAGGGGGGACGGTGAATTCACCCCTCCACTTT
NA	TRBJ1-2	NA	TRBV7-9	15	CASSLNQVSNYGYTF	TGTGCCAGCAGCTTAAATCAGGTCTCTAACTATGGCTACACCTTC
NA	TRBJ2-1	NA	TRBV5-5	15	CASSMQGTADNEQFF	TGTGCCAGCAGCATGCAGGGAACGGCCGACAATGAGCAGTTCTTC
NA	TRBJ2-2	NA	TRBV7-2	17	CASSLQRLTRATGELFF	TGTGCCAGCAGCTTACAACGCCTAACTCGGGCCACCGGGGAGCTGTTTTTT
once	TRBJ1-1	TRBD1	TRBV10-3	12	CAIGQGLTEAFF	TGTGCCATAGGACAGGGTTTAACTGAAGCTTTCTTT
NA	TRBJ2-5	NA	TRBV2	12	CASTELTGYQYF	TGTGCCAGCACTGAGTTGACCGGATACCAGTACTTC
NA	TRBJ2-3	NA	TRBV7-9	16	CASSSGQRGSTDTQYF	TGTGCCAGCAGCTCGGGACAGCGGGGTAGCACAGATACGCAGTATTTT
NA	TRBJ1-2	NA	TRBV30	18	CAWSARRQGAPSNYGYTF	TGTGCCTGGAGTGCCCGTCGGCAGGGAGCCCCCTCTAACTATGGCTACACCTTC
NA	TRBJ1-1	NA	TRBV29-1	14	CSVKEEQGAAEAFF	TGCAGCGTGAAGGAGGAACAGGGAGCCGCTGAAGCTTTCTTT
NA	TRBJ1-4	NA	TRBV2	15	CASSEWGRDNEKLFF	TGTGCCAGCAGTGAATGGGGCAGGGATAATGAAAAACTGTTTTTT
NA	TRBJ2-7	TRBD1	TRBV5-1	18	CASSLQGALTRGSYEQYF	TGCGCCAGCAGCTTACAGGGGGCCCTGACCAGAGGCTCCTACGAGCAGTACTTC
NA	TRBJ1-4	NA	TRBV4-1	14	CASSHRVRDEKLFF	TGCGCCAGCAGCCATCGGGTTAGGGATGAAAAACTGTTTTTT
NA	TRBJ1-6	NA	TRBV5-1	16	CASSFATGRANSPLHF	TGCGCCAGCAGCTTCGCCACAGGGAGAGCTAATTCACCCCTCCACTTT